The 18 T cell receptor beta chains in this list originate from one sample, sequenced in a study of T cell changes during pregnancy in multiple sclerosis. The repertoire was sequenced with immunoSEQ multiplex PCR; TCRdb's copy has only in-frame clones and lacks some. Of approximately 27,000 clones detected, around nine tenths appear once; the ten largest clones hold almost 8%. The sample consisted of CD8+ T cells from peripheral blood mononuclear cells, taken before pregnancy. All receptors come from a female donor with multiple sclerosis, enrolled in a pregnancy study.

This chain connects TRBV2 to TRBJ2-1; 11 bases line up with TRBD2. The germline gives CDR1 SNHLY, CDR2 FYNNEI. The V segment lost 5 bases and the J segment 6 bases; nucleotides outside the gene matches: 6. The length of the CDR3 is 15 residues. DNA for the CDR3: TGTGCCAGCAGTCGGGTTAGCGGGGGGGTCAATGAGCAGTTCTTC. Translation gives CASSRVSGGVNEQFF.

This chain links TRBV5-1 with TRBJ1-5, with 9 bases lining up with TRBD1. The germline V gene has CDR1 SGHRS and CDR2 YFSETQ. The CDR3 contains 16 residues. The junction had 7 bases not matched to a gene; V was cut back by 1 base and J by 5 bases. The CDR3 region is CASSLSGTGFYQPQHF. DNA of the CDR3: TGCGCCAGCAGCTTGAGCGGGACAGGGTTTTATCAGCCCCAGCATTTT.

The chain combines TRBV28 with TRBJ1-2; 12 nucleotides line up with TRBD1. The CDR3 spans 13 residues. Germline V gene lookup returns CDR1 MDHEN and CDR2 SYDVKM. The trim removed 6 bases at V and 7 bases at J, leaving 3 bases unmatched. This CDR3 is CASRGQGARGYTF. Here the CDR3 DNA reads TGTGCCAGCAGGGGACAGGGGGCGCGTGGCTACACCTTC.

The chain has TRBV6-1 and TRBJ1-6; no clear D. Trimming took off 8 bases at V and 9 bases at J, with 20 bases between the two ends. This CDR3 is built from 15 residues. CDR1 is MNHNS, CDR2 SASEGT, per germline. CDR3 nucleotides: TGTGCCAGCGGTACCACCACGGGTCCACGTTCACCCCTCCACTTT. Encoded protein: CASGTTTGPRSPLHF.

The rearrangement joins TRBV28 to TRBJ1-5; D not certain. Trimming left V 8 bases short and J 5 bases short, with 13 bases between. In germline, CDR1 is MDHEN, CDR2 SYDVKM. CDR3 length equals 13 residues. Here the CDR3 reads CASSPAGDQPQHF. In nucleotides, the CDR3 is TGTGCCAGCTCCCCCGCGGGCGATCAGCCCCAGCATTTT.

The J gene is TRBJ2-7, the V gene TRBV27; TRBD1 agrees at 7 bases. Losses at the gene ends were 6 bases for V and 6 bases for J; bases not matched to a gene: 14. CDR1 and CDR2 (germline): MNHEY, SMNVEV (reference sequence). The CDR3 is 15 amino acids. CDR3: CASSHRTGNAGEQYF. The CDR3, as DNA: TGTGCCAGCAGCCATCGGACAGGCAACGCGGGCGAGCAGTACTTC.

V usage is TRBV6-6 and J usage is TRBJ2-7, with TRBD2 matching 10 bases. Germline V gene sequence: CDR1 MNHNY, CDR2 SVGAGI (reference sequence). CDR3 length equals 14 residues. The junction had 6 bases not matched to a gene; V was cut back by 6 bases and J by 4 bases. For the CDR3, the DNA is TGTGCCAGCAGCTGGGGACTAGCGAATTACGAGCAGTACTTC. Translated, it gives CASSWGLANYEQYF.

The chain has TRBV6-5 and TRBJ1-1; tentatively, D is TRBD1 (5 bases). Looked up from germline, CDR1 is MNHEY and CDR2 is SVGAGI. This CDR3 is built from 15 residues. V was cut by 5 bases and J by 5 bases, with 18 bases left in between. CDR3 amino acids: CASSPPGGVGTEAFF. In DNA form, the CDR3 reads TGTGCCAGCAGTCCCCCGGGAGGGGTAGGAACTGAAGCTTTCTTT.

CDR3: CASSPDRGITNSPLHF. CDR3 in DNA: TGTGCCAGCAGCCCGGACAGGGGGATTACTAATTCACCCCTCCACTTT. This chain connects TRBV27 to TRBJ1-6; 10 nucleotides align to TRBD1. The CDR3 loop spans 16 amino acids. The J segment lost 6 bases and the V segment lost 6 bases, leaving 8 bases of the junction unmatched. Germline values: CDR1 MNHEY, CDR2 SMNVEV (reference sequence).

For the CDR3, the DNA is TGTGCCAGCAGGGATCCCACTCAGGGGTTTGATGGCTACACCTTC. Protein product: CASRDPTQGFDGYTF. The chain employs TRBV2 and TRBJ1-2; a possible D gene is TRBD1 (6 bases). Germline lookup yields CDR1 SNHLY and CDR2 FYNNEI. V lost 6 bases to trimming and J lost 6 bases, with 20 bases between them. This CDR3 comprises 15 residues.

The V call is TRBV6-1, the J call TRBJ2-1; 8 bases match TRBD2. With 4 bases clipped from V and 2 bases from J, the junction kept 7 bases outside the gene matches. This CDR3 has 16 residues. The germline CDR1 and CDR2 sequences are MNHNS and SASEGT. The CDR3 sequence is CASSVLLGGAYNEQFF. DNA of the CDR3: TGTGCCAGCAGTGTTTTACTCGGGGGGGCCTACAATGAGCAGTTCTTC.

The V gene is TRBV7-8, the J gene TRBJ1-5; D not resolved. The germline V and J ends were trimmed by 1 base and 8 bases, with 12 bases remaining between them. The germline V gene has CDR1 SGHVS and CDR2 FQNEAQ. This CDR3 region has 14 residues. The CDR3 DNA reads as TGTGCCAGCAGCTTAGTGGAGGGCGCAGAGCCCCAGCATTTT. This sequence encodes CASSLVEGAEPQHF.

This clone was counted a few times. V gene TRBV6-5 combines with J gene TRBJ2-7, with a tentative D call TRBD1 (5 bases). Between the trimmed V and J ends, which lost 5 bases and 4 bases, there was a span of 12 bases. The CDR3 totals 13 residues. The germline V gene encodes CDR1 MNHEY and CDR2 SVGAGI. The chain's CDR3 is CASSPTGPYEQYF. The CDR3 nucleotides are TGTGCCAGCAGTCCTACAGGTCCTTACGAGCAGTACTTC.

This clone was seen only once. This chain joins TRBV15 and TRBJ2-3; 8 bases match TRBD2. V shed 5 bases and J 5 bases; nucleotides not matched to a gene: 18. Per the germline V gene, CDR1 is LNHNV and CDR2 is YYDKDF (reference sequence). The CDR3 covers 18 residues. The CDR3 loop is CATSPPLGTGGPKDTQYF. CDR3 coding DNA: TGTGCCACCAGCCCCCCCTTGGGTACGGGGGGGCCTAAAGATACGCAGTATTTT.

The V gene is TRBV5-1, the J gene TRBJ1-1; possible D gene TRBD1, 5 bases. The ends were cut back, 0 bases at V and 3 bases at J, with 12 bases in the middle. CDR3 length equals 15 residues. CDR1 and CDR2 (germline): SGHRS, YFSETQ. The CDR3 DNA sequence: TGCGCCAGCAGCTTGGGGTGGGGCAGTGACACTGAAGCTTTCTTT. Its protein product is CASSLGWGSDTEAFF.

The chain joins TRBV7-8 to TRBJ2-1; 8 bases are shared with TRBD2. The CDR3 loop spans 14 amino acids. V gave up 1 base and J gave up 8 bases; unmatched junction bases: 4. Germline CDR1 reads SGHVS; CDR2 reads FQNEAQ. The CDR3 reads CASSLGIAGHEQFF. The CDR3 DNA sequence: TGTGCCAGCAGCTTAGGGATAGCGGGGCATGAGCAGTTCTTC.

The chain combines TRBV15 with TRBJ2-3; 12 bases are shared with TRBD2. Germline-derived CDR1 and CDR2 are LNHNV and YYDKDF (reference sequence). V lost 0 bases to trimming and J lost 4 bases; unmatched junction nucleotides: 2. The CDR3 totals 16 residues. In DNA form, the CDR3 reads TGTGCCACCAGCAGAGATCTAGCGGGGGGGCCAGATACGCAGTATTTT. It yields the protein CATSRDLAGGPDTQYF.

This chain joins TRBV2 and TRBJ2-2; 16 bases map to TRBD2. CDR3 length: 19 amino acids. Germline CDR1 and CDR2: SNHLY and FYNNEI. V dropped 6 bases and J dropped 5; count of bases not matched to a gene: 12. CDR3 nucleotide sequence: TGTGCCAGCAGAGTATCCGGGACTAGCGGGGGGGTTCGAACCGGGGAGCTGTTTTTT. It yields the protein CASRVSGTSGGVRTGELFF.